The 8 T cell receptor beta chains listed next were all sequenced from one sample in a study of blood T cells in healthy people across ages. Through a sample-barcoded 5' primer and a J-beta primer mix, a second PCR was run for roughly 6 to 12 cycles. TCRdb re-derived calls from the 5' RACE reads in MiXCR, one entry per CDR3 protein. The table has about 640,000 distinct CDR3 sequences, 58% seen once. Sequenced material: blood. All receptors derive from a man in his sixties in good health.

This clonotype appeared a few times. The chain couples TRBV18 to TRBJ2-1; D not certain. The CDR3 extends over 15 amino acids. Trimming shortened V by 2 bases and J by 5 bases, and 13 bases separated the two germline ends. Germline V gene sequence: CDR1 KGHSH, CDR2 LQKENI. The CDR3 spells CASSPSAGFDNEQFF. In nucleotides, the CDR3 is TGTGCCAGCTCACCAAGCGCTGGATTTGACAATGAGCAGTTCTTC. The whole variable domain, remainder taken from reference TRBV18 and TRBJ2-1, is NAGVMQNPRHLVRRRGQEARLRCSPMKGHSHVYWYRQLPEEGLKFMVYLQKENIIDESGMPKERFSAEFPKEGPSILRIQQVVRGDSAAYFCASSPSAGFDNEQFFGPGTRLTVL.

This clonotype was seen at least ten times. This chain links TRBV12-3 or TRBV12-4 with TRBJ2-1, with TRBD2 identical over 9 bases. This CDR3 has 17 residues. The V and J ends lost 7 bases and 7 bases, in that order; junction bases with no gene match: 17. CDR3 coding DNA: TGTGCCAGCACCCCACCCCTGAATATAGCGGGGGTTAATGAGCAGTTCTTC. Its translation: CASTPPLNIAGVNEQFF.

CDR3: CASSQEYGQVAGGPTDTQYF. The CDR3 DNA sequence: TGTGCCAGCAGCCAAGAGTACGGACAGGTAGCGGGGGGGCCCACAGATACGCAGTATTTT. V usage is TRBV14 and J usage is TRBJ2-3, with 11 nucleotides matching TRBD2. V was pared by 0 bases and J by 2 bases, with 13 bases of the junction left unmatched. Germline values: CDR1 SGHDN, CDR2 FVKESK. The CDR3 spans 20 residues.

The chain joins TRBV4-2 to TRBJ2-7, with D unresolved. V dropped 1 base and J dropped 1 base, with 8 bases sitting between them. This CDR3 contains 14 residues. Per germline, CDR1 LGHNA and CDR2 YNFKEQ. CDR3 region: CASSQGYGSYEQYF. CDR3 nucleotide sequence: TGTGCCAGCAGCCAAGGATACGGGTCCTACGAGCAGTACTTC.

The J gene is TRBJ2-2, the V gene TRBV2, with 10 bases that match TRBD1. The CDR3 has 15 amino acids. Germline V gene data show CDR1 as SNHLY and CDR2 as FYNNEI. V lost 6 bases, J lost 5 bases, and 6 bases stayed unmatched. In nucleotides, the CDR3 is TGTGCCAGCAGGGTGACAGGGGGCCGGACCGGGGAGCTGTTTTTT. It specifies CASRVTGGRTGELFF.

This chain uses TRBV5-1 with TRBJ2-1; 12 nucleotides align to TRBD2. The DNA matches TRBJ2-7 better at its end, which makes the J call doubtful. Per germline, CDR1 SGHRS and CDR2 YFSETQ. There are 16 residues in the CDR3. CDR3 amino acids: CASSLDLAGGHNEQYF. DNA for the CDR3: TGCGCCAGCAGCTTGGATCTAGCGGGGGGGCACAATGAGCAGTACTTC.

This chain connects TRBV20-1 to TRBJ2-1; 9 bases match TRBD2. Judging by the DNA end, TRBJ2-7 fits better; the J call may be wrong. The CDR3 extends over 17 amino acids. The germline V gene encodes CDR1 DFQATT and CDR2 SNEGSKA (reference sequence). This chain's CDR3 is CSAREGAGGRGTNEQYF. The CDR3 DNA reads TGCAGTGCTAGAGAAGGTGCGGGGGGGCGGGGTACGAATGAGCAGTACTTC.

CDR3 nucleotides: TGCAGCGTTGAGGCAGGGGGCCCTGAAGCTTTCTTT. The encoded protein is CSVEAGGPEAFF. The gene calls are TRBV29-1 and TRBJ1-1, with 8 bases identical to TRBD1. The CDR3 is made up of 12 amino acids. The germline V gene has CDR1 SQVTM and CDR2 ANQGSEA. V was pared by 3 bases and J by 6 bases, with 3 bases of the junction left unmatched.